Sequencing of this T cell receptor (beta chain) was carried out in a study of human T cells and chemical hapten exposure. Overall study context: Each patch test put 0.01% DPC on the upper back, and results were read at 6 days.

This clonotype occurred a few times. TCRdb redid the calling of the RACE reads with MiXCR, one entry per CDR3 protein. Of about 250,000 distinct CDR3 sequences in the sample, 7.7% were seen once. The time point is: pre-sensitization, week 0. Treatment defined: therapeutic diphenylcyclopropenone sensitization with weekly scalp DPC. Trimming shortened V by 5 bases and J by 7 bases, and 11 bases separated the two germline ends. Germline V gives CDR1 DFQATT, CDR2 SNEGSKA (reference sequence). The CDR3 contains 12 residues. The chain combines TRBV20-1 with TRBJ2-2; a possible D gene is TRBD2 (5 bases). The sample consisted of whole blood, taken in connection with sensitization to the hapten diphenylcyclopropenone (DPC). The receptor was isolated from a man between 18 and 29 years old with alopecia areata. Some clones in this sample may be carry-over from other donors' samples. This chain's CDR3 is CSAGTRIGELFF. The DNA of the CDR3 is TGCAGTGCTGGAACTAGGATCGGGGAGCTGTTTTTT.